Sequencing of this T cell receptor (beta chain) was carried out in a study of identical twins listed by TCRdb under 2016. Background on the whole study: TCR alpha and beta repertoires from monozygotic twins, unrelated adults of various ages and cord blood were deep-sequenced to test whether fetal clonotypes persist. To rule out contamination, the twin experiments were replicated at different times with different library preparation protocols. Study-wide conclusions, independent of this receptor: Because the same donors could not be followed over many years, the conclusions relied on cross-sectional statistical analysis. Compared with coincidental sharing between unrelated individuals, out-of-frame TCR alpha sequences shared between twins showed an excess of sequences with low generation probability. In beta out-of-frame sequences, excess twin sharing was weaker, because having fewer shared sequences lowered the signal-to-noise ratio. Zero-insertion analyses could be partly confounded by invariant T cells such as MAIT and iNKT, although diverse VJ usage argued against such confounding for most clonotypes. Fewer insertions were carried by abundant cord blood beta clonotypes; a weaker similar trend was observed in young adult naive repertoires, while no such trend was observed in memory repertoires. In monozygotic twins, recombination models systematically underestimated out-of-frame TCR alpha sharing, but the models matched the sharing seen between unrelated individuals.

The method was 5' RACE. Sequenced on an Illumina HiSeq 2000. Template switching introduced a universal primer binding site; the final cDNA contained a unique molecular identifier, enabling accurate counting of TCR cDNA molecules. Specific primers in the conserved constant-segment region were used to synthesize first-strand cDNA for TCR alpha and beta chains. Each cDNA library was double barcoded, with a SMART-Mk sample barcode plus Illumina barcodes, to control for contamination. TruSeq adapter sequences and Illumina sample barcodes were added in two successive PCR steps. The TCR alpha and beta cDNA libraries were sequenced on the Illumina HiSeq platform using custom primers. In the paper's pipeline: MiGEC was used to process raw reads and extract unique molecular identifiers, and MiXCR was used to find CDR3 positions. Recombination models were inferred per individual with the repgenHMM and IGoR tools using an EM algorithm. The tcR package in R was used for shared clonotype analysis, with sharing normalized by the product of cloneset sizes. Out-of-frame nonproductive sequences were analyzed to study raw recombination free of thymic and clonal selection effects. TCRdb ran its own pipeline on the public reads, namely fastp trimming at Q25 and MiXCR clone calling, and kept in-frame beta chains. Under each unique CDR3 protein, matching rows form one entry showing the most common genes and DNA. The V and J calls follow TCRdb's processing rather than the paper's. In this sample the table shows approximately 250,000 distinct CDR3 sequences, 5.5% to 7.5% of which occur a single time. The top ten clonotypes cover approximately 15% of the sample.

This clonotype came up many times. Its antigen has not been determined. Per-base quality was not reported, and no clone a single base away is much larger than it. Only healthy Caucasian donors were included. The twin cohort comprised three pairs of female monozygotic twins, all aged about 18 to 29 years. CD4+ and CD8+ T cell populations were isolated with positive isolation kits from Invitrogen. The CDR3 holds 15 amino acids from the cysteine to the phenylalanine. Only the CDR3 part of the read is kept: 45 bases, read in frame from the first base. V loses 1 base at its end and J loses 8 bases; junction bases beyond the gene matches: 6. Looking up the germline V gene yields CDR1 SGHVS and CDR2 FQNEAQ. The sample also formed part of further work on T cells expressing NK-cell markers. The second study reports: Three sorted T-cell subsets (CD3+CD56+NKG2C+, CD3+CD56+NKG2C- and CD3+CD56-NKG2C+) from under 10 donors had their TCR beta-chain repertoires profiled. Of the eight sequenced donors, seven were found to be HCMV-seropositive and one was found to be HCMV-seronegative. In several experiments an anti-gammadeltaTCR antibody was added to restrict sorting to alphabetaTCR-expressing T cells. In six donors, the dominant CD3+CD56+NKG2C+ clonotypes were among the top 10 CD8+ clonotypes and accounted for about 1.0-7.0% of CD8+ T cells. Those dominant clonotypes were again the most abundant among CD3+CD56-NKG2C+ cells in several donors, at about 28.3-65%. Whether the expanded NKG2C-expressing T cell clones were specific for HCMV antigens was left unclear. All eight donors whose samples were sequenced were randomly selected healthy volunteers, three of them men and five women. HCMV-specific IgG was detected in serum with a commercial ELISA kit to determine HCMV serostatus. MIGEC handled demultiplexing of the reads and grouping by UMI, while MiTCR was used to assemble and quantify clonotypes. To remove erroneous sequences, TCR cDNA sequences were retained only when supported by two or more reads. The tcR package was used for downstream repertoire analysis, and clonotypes were matched across fractions by CDR3 nucleotide sequence plus V segment. VDJmatch was used to annotate antigen specificity against VDJdb, with one amino acid substitution in CDR3 allowed.

Sequenced input: CD8+ T cells sorted from blood. The TCR comes from a young woman in good health. This sequence uses TRBV7-8 and TRBJ2-1, with 9 bases in between that match TRBD2. The CDR3 has the sequence CASSLVAGARDEQFF. The bases read TGTGCCAGCAGCTTAGTAGCGGGGGCTAGGGATGAGCAGTTCTTC.